This T cell receptor (beta chain) was retrieved from a study of spatial heterogeneity in lung cancer. Study-wide points: Blood contained ubiquitous expanded tumor TCRs more at resection than at follow-up.

With regard to this clonotype: Its antigen remains unidentified.

CDR1 is SGHTA, CDR2 FQGNSA, per germline. The CDR3 runs to 12 residues. Trimming removed 5 bases from V and 7 bases from J; junction bases left unmatched: 4. Unique molecular identifiers tagged every individual TCR cDNA molecule. TCRdb re-derived calls from the 5' RACE reads in MiXCR, one entry per CDR3 protein. Of about 38,000 distinct CDR3 sequences detected, about 5% appear once; the ten largest clones hold 25% to 30%. The sample's time point: sample taken at primary tumor resection. No cell sorting; template was whole RNA from tumor, lung tissue or PBMC. V and J are TRBV7-2 and TRBJ2-5; TRBD2 matches at 7 bases. The sequencing here drew on PBMCs, taken at surgery. The clonotype originates from a female donor with early-stage non-small cell lung cancer. The chain's CDR3 is CASSRPGGTQYF. The CDR3 DNA is TGTGCCAGCAGCCGACCGGGGGGGACCCAGTACTTC.